This entry describes one T cell receptor beta chain. Its binding antigen is unknown. Base quality data are lacking; no much larger clone is found one base away. The CDR3 runs 16 amino acids, cysteine and phenylalanine included. Of all the DNA, just the CDR3 is kept, 48 bases in frame from base 1. The germline V gene sets CDR1 to SGHTA and CDR2 to FQGNSA. V lost 5 bases and J lost 4 bases, and the count of bases not matched to a germline gene is 8. TCRbeta CDR3 regions were amplified from genomic DNA using the immunoSEQ Assay, a bias-controlled multiplex PCR. In the source study's methods: The number of nucleated cells in each sample was estimated from the amplification of reference gene primers within the assay. Sequence reads were collapsed and filtered to measure the absolute abundance of every unique TCRbeta CDR3 rearrangement. For each sample, productive Simpson clonality was calculated as the square root of Simpson's diversity index over productive rearrangements. TCRdb re-hosts the immuneACCESS table, in-frame sequences only. Its copies lack some clones; in the studies checked, an unresolved V gene accounts for under half of them, and the cause for the rest is not known. The V and J calls and clone size were taken over from that table, and D and trimming were inferred from the DNA. In all, the sample holds approximately 170,000 clones, and approximately 83% of those were seen once. The biggest ten clones account for over 7% of the sample.

Whole blood was collected in K2EDTA tubes by collaborating institutions according to the institutions' own protocols. For TCRbeta analysis, collaborators shipped samples in one of three forms: frozen whole blood, isolated PBMCs, or DNA extracted from either of those sample types. This specimen comes from a study of blood T cell repertoires in COVID-19 (dated by TCRdb to 2020 to 2021). Background on the whole study: Samples covering the acute and convalescent phases of COVID-19 were provided by collaborators in the United States, Italy and Spain. The samples were drawn from the first 160 participants of the ongoing ImmuneRACE study and from 1,254 subjects provided by 6 global collaborators. Where available, HLA class I and class II types were taken from metadata supplied by the sample provider and were not determined by assay-based typing. The repertoires were made available in a free public database intended to serve as a resource for research on the immune response to SARS-CoV-2. The material from the prospective study consisted of cDNA or gDNA derived from T cells, B-cell-depleted T cells, or PBMCs. Sample metadata almost always included a de-identified subject ID, COVID-19 status, age in years and sex. Subjects who had been exposed to COVID-19, were actively infected with it, or had recovered from it provided the deeply sampled blood TCRbeta repertoires that made up the dataset.

Broader findings and caveats from the paper: The amount of clinical and demographic metadata varied by source and participant and was provided uncurated.

Input material: peripheral blood. The TCR comes from a man aged 45-65 years with active or convalescent COVID-19. The chain is assembled from TRBV7-2 and TRBJ2-5, and 12 junctional nucleotides match TRBD2. The sequence in DNA is TGTGCCAGCAGCCCGCGGACTAGCGGGACAGGAGAGACCCAGTACTTC. Its coded protein is CASSPRTSGTGETQYF.